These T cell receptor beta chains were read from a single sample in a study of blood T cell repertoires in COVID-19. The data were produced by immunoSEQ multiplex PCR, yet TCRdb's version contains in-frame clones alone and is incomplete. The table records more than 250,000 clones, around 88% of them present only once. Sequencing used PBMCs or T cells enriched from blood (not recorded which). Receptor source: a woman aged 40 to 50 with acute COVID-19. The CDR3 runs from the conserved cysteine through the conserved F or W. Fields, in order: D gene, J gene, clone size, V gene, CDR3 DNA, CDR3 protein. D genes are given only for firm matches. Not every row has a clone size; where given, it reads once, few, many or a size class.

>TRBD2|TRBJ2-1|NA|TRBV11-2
TGTGCCAGCAGCTCCAGAATATTAGCGGGAGCCTCCGGGGCCAATGAGCAGTTCTTC
CASSSRILAGASGANEQFF
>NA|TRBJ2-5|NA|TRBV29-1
TGCAGCGTTGACGCCCGCAAGAGAACCCAGTACTTC
CSVDARKRTQYF
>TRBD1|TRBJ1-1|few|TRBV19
TGTGCCAGTATTAATGAGGGGGCGAACACTGAAGCTTTCTTT
CASINEGANTEAFF
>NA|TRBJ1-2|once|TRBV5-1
TGCGCCAGCAGCTTGGCCTCGGGACTTCGCTATGGCTACACCTTC
CASSLASGLRYGYTF
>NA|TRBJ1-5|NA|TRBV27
TGTGCCAGCAGGGAAGGGGGGGGGTTTGCCAGCAATCAGCCCCAGCATTTT
CASREGGGFASNQPQHF
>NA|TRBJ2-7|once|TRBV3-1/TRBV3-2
TGTGCCAGCAGCCCAGCGGGACACACTGAAGAGCAGTACTTC
CASSPAGHTEEQYF
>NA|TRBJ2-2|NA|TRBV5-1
TGCGCCAGCACCGCACGGGCAGGGGCCGGGGAGCTGTTTTTT
CASTARAGAGELFF
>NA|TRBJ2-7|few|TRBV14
TGTGCCAGCAGCCCTACAGGTGCCTACGAGCAGTACTTC
CASSPTGAYEQYF
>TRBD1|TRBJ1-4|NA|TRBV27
TGTGCCAGCAGGGGGACAGGCGTAATTAATGAAAAACTGTTTTTT
CASRGTGVINEKLFF
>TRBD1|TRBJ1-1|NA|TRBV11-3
TGTGCCAGTGAGGACAGGGGCGACACTGAAGCTTTCTTT
CASEDRGDTEAFF
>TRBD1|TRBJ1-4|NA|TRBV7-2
TGTGCCAGCAGCCCGGGACAGGGGCGGGTTGAAAAACTGTTTTTT
CASSPGQGRVEKLFF
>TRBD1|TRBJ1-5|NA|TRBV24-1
TGTGCCACCAGTGATGAGGGACAGGGGGTTGATTGGGATCAGCCCCAGCATTTT
CATSDEGQGVDWDQPQHF
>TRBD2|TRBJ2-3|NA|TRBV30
TGTGCCTGGAGTGCAGGGACTAGCGGGAGGTGGGCTACGCAGTATTTT
CAWSAGTSGRWATQYF
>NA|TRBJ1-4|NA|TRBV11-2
TGTGCCAGCAGCTTAGTATTGGAAAAACTGTTTTTT
CASSLVLEKLFF
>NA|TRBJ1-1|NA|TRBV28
TGTGCCAGCAGTTCCCACCAGGGTGACACTGAAGCTTTCTTT
CASSSHQGDTEAFF
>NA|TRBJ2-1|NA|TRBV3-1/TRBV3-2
TGTGCCAGCAGCCTGGCCGGGACTGGAGACAATGAGCAGTTCTTC
CASSLAGTGDNEQFF
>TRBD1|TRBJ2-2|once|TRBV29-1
TGCAGCGTTGAGGGACAGGGGGCGGGGGAGCTGTTTTTT
CSVEGQGAGELFF
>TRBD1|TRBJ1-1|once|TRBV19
TGTGCCAGTGGGGACAGCTTATCCACTGAAGCTTTCTTT
CASGDSLSTEAFF